This T cell receptor beta chain was retrieved from a study of cytomegalovirus exposure and HLA in healthy donors. Points from the study as a whole: In an earlier analysis, productive rearrangement rates for most beta V segments clustered near 87% or 30%.

A note on this clone: What it binds is unknown.

In the PCR, 60 Vbeta and 13 Jbeta primers were used. The data were produced by immunoSEQ multiplex PCR, yet TCRdb's version contains in-frame clones alone and is incomplete. Of more than 85,000 clones listed, approximately 80% are singletons. The CDR3 extends over 15 amino acids. V dropped 1 base and J dropped 8; count of bases not matched to a gene: 10. From germline, CDR1 is MGHDK and CDR2 SYGVNS. The genes are TRBV25-1 and TRBJ1-2; TRBD1 matches 7 bases. The clonotype comes from a female donor in good health and CMV-seronegative. The sequencing input was PBMCs. The CDR3, as DNA: TGTGCCAGCAGTGAATTTCGAGGGGGCGCGGGGGGCTACACCTTC. Translated, it gives CASSEFRGGAGGYTF.